This T cell receptor (beta chain) was observed in a study of blood T cells in healthy people across ages. Every donor provided approximately 10 milliliters of peripheral blood. Combining a sample-barcoded 5' primer with a J-beta primer mix, a second PCR ran for roughly 6 to 12 cycles. TCRdb recomputed calls from the 5' RACE reads with MiXCR, one row per CDR3 protein. The data contain 1.5 million to 2 million distinct CDR3 sequences, approximately 32% of them singletons. The CDR3 is 12 amino acids. Germline assignment: CDR1 SEHNR and CDR2 FQNEAQ (reference sequence). V lost 6 bases to trimming and J lost 5 bases, with 10 bases between them.

The TCR originated in a woman in her twenties or thirties in good health. V gene TRBV7-9 combines with J gene TRBJ1-1; weak D call: TRBD1 (6 bases). Sequencing was performed on blood. For the CDR3, the DNA is TGTGCCAGCAGGACAGGTATAACTGAAGCTTTCTTT. Protein product: CASRTGITEAFF.